The clone carrying this T cell receptor (beta chain) was counted many times. Its antigen is still unknown. This entry belongs to a study of neurological immune-mediated disorders. General study points: Across subjects, no CDR3 amino acid sequence appeared in expanded clones of more than one subject, a finding that suggested private repertoires in all groups. The study found the most TCR clonal expansion in HTLV-1-associated myelopathy and the least in multiple sclerosis, below healthy controls.

Trimming took 2 bases from V and 2 from J, leaving 12 bases between them. Germline CDR1 SGHVS, CDR2 FNYEAQ. The CDR3 runs to 15 residues. The cDNA was generated by 5'RACE with 10-nucleotide random UMIs. Sequencing of 15-18 subjects in each run yielded over 200 million TCR-beta sequences. TCRdb ran MiXCR on the 5' RACE reads and lists one entry per CDR3 protein. The table lists more than 75,000 distinct CDR3 sequences, around 4.6% of them singletons. Sequencing was done on a sample of PBMCs. The TCR was taken from a woman younger than 45 with multiple sclerosis. The chain recombines TRBV7-6 with TRBJ2-5, with D perhaps matching TRBD2 (6 bases). In DNA form, the CDR3 reads TGTGCCAGCAGCTTAAATGGGGGGATACAAGAGACCCAGTACTTC. Protein product: CASSLNGGIQETQYF.